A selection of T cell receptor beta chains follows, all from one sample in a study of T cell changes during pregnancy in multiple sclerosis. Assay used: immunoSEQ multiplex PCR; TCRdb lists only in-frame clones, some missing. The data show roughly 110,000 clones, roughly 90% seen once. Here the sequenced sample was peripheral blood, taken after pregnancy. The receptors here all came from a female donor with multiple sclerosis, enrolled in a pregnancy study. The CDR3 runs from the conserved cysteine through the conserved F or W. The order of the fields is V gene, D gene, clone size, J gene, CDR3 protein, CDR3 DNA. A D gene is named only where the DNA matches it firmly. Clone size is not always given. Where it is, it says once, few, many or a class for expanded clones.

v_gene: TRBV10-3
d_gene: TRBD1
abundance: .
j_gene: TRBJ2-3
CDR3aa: CAISAEGTGNTDTQYF
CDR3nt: TGTGCCATCAGTGCAGAAGGGACAGGGAACACAGATACGCAGTATTTT

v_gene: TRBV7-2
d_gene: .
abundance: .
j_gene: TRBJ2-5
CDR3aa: CASSLRLRTEETQYF
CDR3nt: TGTGCCAGCAGCTTAAGGCTTCGGACAGAAGAGACCCAGTACTTC

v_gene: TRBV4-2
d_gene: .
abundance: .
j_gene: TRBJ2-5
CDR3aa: CASSQDTQETQYF
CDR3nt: TGTGCCAGCAGCCAAGACACTCAAGAGACCCAGTACTTC

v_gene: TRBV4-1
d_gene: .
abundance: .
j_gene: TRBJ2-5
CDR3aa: CASSQAILLEKTQYF
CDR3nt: TGCGCCAGCAGCCAAGCGATACTACTCGAGAAGACCCAGTACTTC

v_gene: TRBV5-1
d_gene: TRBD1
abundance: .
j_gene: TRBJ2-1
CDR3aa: CASSRDRGLDEQFF
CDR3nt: TGCGCCAGCAGCCGGGACAGGGGGCTGGATGAGCAGTTCTTC

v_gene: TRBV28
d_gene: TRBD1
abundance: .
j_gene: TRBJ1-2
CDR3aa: CASSTGQGVGYTF
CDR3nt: TGTGCCAGCAGTACGGGACAGGGTGTGGGCTACACCTTC

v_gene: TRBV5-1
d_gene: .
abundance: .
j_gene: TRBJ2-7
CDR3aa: CASSLQGTARDEQYF
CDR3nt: TGCGCCAGCAGCTTACAGGGGACTGCGCGAGACGAGCAGTACTTC

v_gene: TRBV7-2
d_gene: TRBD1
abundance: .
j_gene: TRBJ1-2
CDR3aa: CASSSHGTVYGYTF
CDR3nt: TGTGCCAGCAGCTCTCATGGGACAGTTTATGGCTACACCTTC

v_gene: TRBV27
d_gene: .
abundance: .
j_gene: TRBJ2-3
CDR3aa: CASSLRPESGVKYF
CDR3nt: TGTGCCAGCAGTTTACGTCCAGAGTCGGGTGTGAAGTATTTT

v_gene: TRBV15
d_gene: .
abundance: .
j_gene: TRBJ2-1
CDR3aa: CATSRVSGPNNEQFF
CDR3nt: TGTGCCACCAGCAGAGTGAGCGGGCCGAACAATGAGCAGTTCTTC

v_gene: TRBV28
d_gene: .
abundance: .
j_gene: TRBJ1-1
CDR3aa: CASSHNQNTEAFF
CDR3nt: TGTGCCAGCAGCCACAACCAGAACACTGAAGCTTTCTTT

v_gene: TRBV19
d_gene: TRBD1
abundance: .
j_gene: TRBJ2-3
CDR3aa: CASGQDSTDTQYF
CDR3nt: TGTGCCAGCGGACAGGATAGCACAGATACGCAGTATTTT

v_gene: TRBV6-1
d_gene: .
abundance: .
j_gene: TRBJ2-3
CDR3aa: CASRETGRGTDTQYF
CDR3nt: TGTGCCAGCAGGGAAACAGGGCGAGGCACAGATACGCAGTATTTT

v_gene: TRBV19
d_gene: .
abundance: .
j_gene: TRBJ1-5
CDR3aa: CASSHGTGGQPQHF
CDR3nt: TGTGCCAGTAGTCACGGGACCGGGGGTCAGCCCCAGCATTTT

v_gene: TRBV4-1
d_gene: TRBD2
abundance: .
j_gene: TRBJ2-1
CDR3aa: CASSPLIAGARNEQFF
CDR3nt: TGCGCCAGCAGCCCCCTGATAGCGGGGGCCCGGAATGAGCAGTTCTTC

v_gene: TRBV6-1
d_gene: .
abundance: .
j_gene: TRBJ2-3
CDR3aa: CATLTDTQYF
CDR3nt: TGTGCCACCCTAACAGATACGCAGTATTTT

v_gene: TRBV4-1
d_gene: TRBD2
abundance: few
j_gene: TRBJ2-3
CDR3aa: CASSQLAGGGPHTDTQYF
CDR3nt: TGCGCCAGCAGCCAACTAGCGGGGGGCGGCCCCCACACAGATACGCAGTATTTT

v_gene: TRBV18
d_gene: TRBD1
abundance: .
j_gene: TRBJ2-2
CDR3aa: CASSPGQGGTGELFF
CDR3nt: TGTGCCAGCTCACCCGGACAGGGAGGCACCGGGGAGCTGTTTTTT

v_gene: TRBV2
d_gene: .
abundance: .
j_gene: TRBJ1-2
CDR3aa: CASSEYRRGYGYTF
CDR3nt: TGTGCCAGCAGTGAGTACAGGAGGGGCTATGGCTACACCTTC

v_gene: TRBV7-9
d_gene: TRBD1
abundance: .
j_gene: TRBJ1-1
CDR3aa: CASAPGTAREAFF
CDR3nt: TGTGCCAGCGCGCCAGGGACAGCCCGTGAAGCTTTCTTT

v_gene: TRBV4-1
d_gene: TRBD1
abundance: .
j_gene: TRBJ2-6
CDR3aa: CASSQGTGVGGANVLTF
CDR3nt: TGCGCCAGCAGCCAAGGGACAGGGGTAGGTGGGGCCAACGTCCTGACTTTC

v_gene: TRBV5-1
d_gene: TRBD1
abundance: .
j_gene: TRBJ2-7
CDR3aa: CASSPRQGPYEQYF
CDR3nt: TGCGCCAGCAGCCCCCGACAGGGCCCCTACGAGCAGTACTTC

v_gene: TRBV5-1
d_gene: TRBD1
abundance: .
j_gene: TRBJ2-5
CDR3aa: CASSSFGQGGETQYF
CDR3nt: TGCGCCAGCAGCAGTTTCGGACAGGGCGGGGAGACCCAGTACTTC

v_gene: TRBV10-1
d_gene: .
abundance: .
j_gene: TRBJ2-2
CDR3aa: CASSEDRGRGTGELFF
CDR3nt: TGCGCCAGCAGTGAGGATAGGGGCCGTGGCACCGGGGAGCTGTTTTTT

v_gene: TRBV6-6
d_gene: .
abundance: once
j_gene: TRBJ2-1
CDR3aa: CASSYQRSSVQKQFF
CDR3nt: TGTGCCAGCAGTTACCAGAGATCAAGCGTCCAGAAGCAGTTCTTC

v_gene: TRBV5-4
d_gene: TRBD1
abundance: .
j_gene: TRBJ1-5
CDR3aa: CASSLGGQGTGNQPQHF
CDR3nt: TGTGCCAGCAGCTTGGGGGGACAGGGAACGGGCAATCAGCCCCAGCATTTT

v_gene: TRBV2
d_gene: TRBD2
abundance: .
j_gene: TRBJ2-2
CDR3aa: CASIGTSGGTGELFF
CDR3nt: TGTGCCAGCATAGGAACTAGCGGGGGCACCGGGGAGCTGTTTTTT

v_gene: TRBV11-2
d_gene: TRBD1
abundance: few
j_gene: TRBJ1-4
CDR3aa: CASSLEGTGNEKLFF
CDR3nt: TGTGCCAGCAGCTTAGAAGGGACAGGGAACGAAAAACTGTTTTTT

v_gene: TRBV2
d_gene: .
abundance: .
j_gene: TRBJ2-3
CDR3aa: CATKTRADTQYF
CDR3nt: TGTGCCACGAAGACCAGGGCAGATACGCAGTATTTT

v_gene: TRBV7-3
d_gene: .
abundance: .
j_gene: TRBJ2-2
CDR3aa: CASSPGGELFF
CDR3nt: TGTGCCAGCAGCCCAGGGGGGGAGCTGTTTTTT

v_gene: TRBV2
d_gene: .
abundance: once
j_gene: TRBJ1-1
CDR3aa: CASSEVRQVVTEAFF
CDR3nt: TGTGCCAGCAGTGAAGTGAGGCAAGTGGTCACTGAAGCTTTCTTT

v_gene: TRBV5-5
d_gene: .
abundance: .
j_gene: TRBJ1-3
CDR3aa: CASSSTRGLSSGNTIYF
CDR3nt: TGTGCCAGCAGCTCTACAAGGGGATTAAGCTCTGGAAACACCATATATTTT

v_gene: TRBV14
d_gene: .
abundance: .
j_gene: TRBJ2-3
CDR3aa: CASSQRLATSGDTQYF
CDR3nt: TGTGCCAGCAGCCAAAGGTTAGCGACTTCAGGAGATACGCAGTATTTT

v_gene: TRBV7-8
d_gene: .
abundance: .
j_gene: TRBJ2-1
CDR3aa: CASSLIRYNEQFF
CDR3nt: TGTGCCAGCAGCTTAATTCGCTACAATGAGCAGTTCTTC

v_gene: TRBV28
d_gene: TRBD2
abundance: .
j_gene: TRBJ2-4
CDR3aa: CASSPGLPKNIQYF
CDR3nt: TGTGCCAGCAGTCCGGGACTACCCAAAAACATTCAGTACTTC

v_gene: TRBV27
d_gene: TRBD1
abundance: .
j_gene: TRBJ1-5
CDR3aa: CASSYPRGRGNQPQHF
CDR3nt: TGTGCCAGCAGTTATCCGAGGGGGCGAGGCAATCAGCCCCAGCATTTT

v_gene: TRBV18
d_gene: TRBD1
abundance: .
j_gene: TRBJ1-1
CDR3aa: CASSRSRTGVNTEAFF
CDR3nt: TGTGCCAGCTCACGATCTAGGACAGGAGTGAACACTGAAGCTTTCTTT

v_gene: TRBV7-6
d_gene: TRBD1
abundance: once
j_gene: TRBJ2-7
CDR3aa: CASSRDRGREQYF
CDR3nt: TGTGCCAGCAGCCGCGACAGGGGGCGAGAGCAGTACTTC

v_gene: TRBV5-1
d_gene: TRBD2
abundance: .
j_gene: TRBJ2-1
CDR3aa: CASSSVAGQTSYNEQFF
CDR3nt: TGCGCCAGCAGCTCGGTAGCGGGTCAAACTTCCTACAATGAGCAGTTCTTC

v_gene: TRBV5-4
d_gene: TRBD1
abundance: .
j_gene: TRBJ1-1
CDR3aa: CASSPGQGMNTEAFF
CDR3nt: TGTGCCAGCAGCCCGGGACAGGGCATGAACACTGAAGCTTTCTTT

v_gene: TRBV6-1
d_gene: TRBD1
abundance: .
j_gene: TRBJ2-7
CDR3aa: CASSAPGTGPYEQYF
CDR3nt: TGTGCCAGCAGTGCTCCCGGGACAGGGCCCTACGAGCAGTACTTC

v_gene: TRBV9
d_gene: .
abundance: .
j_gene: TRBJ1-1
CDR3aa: CASSEGVGRVNTEAFF
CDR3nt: TGTGCCAGCAGCGAGGGGGTGGGCAGGGTGAACACTGAAGCTTTCTTT

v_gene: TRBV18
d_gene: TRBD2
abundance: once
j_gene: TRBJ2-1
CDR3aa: CASSSLAGGYPTSYNEQFF
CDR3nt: TGTGCCAGCTCATCACTAGCGGGAGGGTACCCCACCTCCTACAATGAGCAGTTCTTC

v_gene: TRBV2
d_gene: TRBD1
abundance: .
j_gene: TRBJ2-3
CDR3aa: CASSISHGTGGEDTQYF
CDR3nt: TGTGCCAGCAGTATAAGCCACGGGACAGGGGGCGAGGATACGCAGTATTTT

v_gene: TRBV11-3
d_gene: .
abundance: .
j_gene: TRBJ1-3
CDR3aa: CASSLGGSSGNTIYF
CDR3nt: TGTGCCAGCAGCCTTGGCGGGAGCTCTGGAAACACCATATATTTT

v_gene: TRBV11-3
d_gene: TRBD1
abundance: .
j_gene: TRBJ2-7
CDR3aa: CASSLGQGRYEQYF
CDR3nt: TGTGCCAGCAGCTTAGGACAGGGGCGCTACGAGCAGTACTTC

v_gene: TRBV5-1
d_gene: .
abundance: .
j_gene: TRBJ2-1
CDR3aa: CASSLGSSEQFF
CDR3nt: TGCGCCAGCAGCTTGGGTAGTAGTGAGCAGTTCTTC

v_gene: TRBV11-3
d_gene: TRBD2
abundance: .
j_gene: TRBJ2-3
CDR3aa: CASSSGLAGPTDTQYF
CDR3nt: TGTGCCAGCAGCTCCGGACTAGCGGGACCCACAGATACGCAGTATTTT

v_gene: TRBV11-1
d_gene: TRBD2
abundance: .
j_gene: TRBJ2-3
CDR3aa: CASSFSDPGLAGTDTQYF
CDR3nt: TGTGCCAGCAGCTTCTCTGATCCGGGACTAGCGGGTACAGATACGCAGTATTTT

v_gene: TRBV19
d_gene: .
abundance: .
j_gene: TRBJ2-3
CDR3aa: CASSVRDITDTQYF
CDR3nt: TGTGCCAGTAGTGTTCGGGACATCACAGATACGCAGTATTTT

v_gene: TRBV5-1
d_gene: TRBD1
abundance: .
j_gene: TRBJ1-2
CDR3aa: CASSPVGTGGFGYTF
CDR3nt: TGCGCCAGCAGCCCCGTCGGGACAGGGGGCTTTGGCTACACCTTC

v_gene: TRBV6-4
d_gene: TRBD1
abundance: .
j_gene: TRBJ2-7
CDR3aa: CASNRTGPSYEQYF
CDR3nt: TGTGCCAGCAATAGGACAGGGCCCTCCTACGAGCAGTACTTC

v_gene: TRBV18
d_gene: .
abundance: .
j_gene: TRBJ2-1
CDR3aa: CASSPNRASSYNEQFF
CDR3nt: TGTGCCAGCTCCCCGAACAGGGCCTCCTCCTACAATGAGCAGTTCTTC

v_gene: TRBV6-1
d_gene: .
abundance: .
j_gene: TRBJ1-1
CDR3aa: CASRLAPHTEAFF
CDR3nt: TGTGCCAGCAGACTCGCACCGCACACTGAAGCTTTCTTT

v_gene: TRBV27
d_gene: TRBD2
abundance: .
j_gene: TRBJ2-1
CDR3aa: CASSSSGSRNEQFF
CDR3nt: TGTGCCAGCAGTTCTAGCGGGAGTCGCAATGAGCAGTTCTTC

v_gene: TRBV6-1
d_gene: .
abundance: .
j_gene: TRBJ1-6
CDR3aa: CASSDQGGVNSPLHF
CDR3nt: TGTGCCAGCAGTGATCAGGGAGGAGTGAATTCACCCCTCCACTTT

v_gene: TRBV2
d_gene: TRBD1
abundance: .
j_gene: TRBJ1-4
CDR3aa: CASSGSQGATNEKLFF
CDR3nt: TGTGCCAGCAGCGGAAGCCAGGGGGCAACTAATGAAAAACTGTTTTTT

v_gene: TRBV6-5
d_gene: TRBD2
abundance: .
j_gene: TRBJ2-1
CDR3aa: CASSYAGGPQNEQFF
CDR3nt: TGTGCCAGCAGTTACGCGGGGGGGCCGCAAAATGAGCAGTTCTTC

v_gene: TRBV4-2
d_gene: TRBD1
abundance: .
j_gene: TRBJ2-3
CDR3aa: CASSQGTGGLTDTQYF
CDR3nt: TGTGCCAGCAGCCAAGGGACAGGGGGTTTAACAGATACGCAGTATTTT

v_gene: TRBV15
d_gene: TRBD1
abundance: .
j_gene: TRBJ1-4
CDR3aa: CATSREDRDEKLFF
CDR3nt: TGTGCCACCAGCAGAGAGGACAGGGATGAAAAACTGTTTTTT